This T cell receptor beta chain was obtained from a study of long-term antiretroviral therapy in people with HIV. Study-level points and caveats: Possibly under older ART regimens, blood was drawn between the mid-2000s and the late 2010s. Patients on ART gained diversity, which nonetheless stayed below transplant donor controls.

Version v3.0 of the immunoSEQ assay was performed at survey level. Sequencing was performed with immunoSEQ multiplex PCR; in TCRdb, only in-frame clones are kept and a portion is missing. The sample holds under 30,000 clones; about 85% are singletons and the top ten take 6.5% to 9%. With regard to this clone: No antigen is known for it.

Per individual, the PBMC samples numbered at least one pre-ART and at least two post-ART. The CDR3 extends over 13 amino acids. The V and J ends lost 3 bases and 0 bases respectively, with 8 bases between them. Germline lookup yields CDR1 GTSNPN and CDR2 SVGIG (reference sequence). The rearrangement links TRBV30 to TRBJ1-2, with D unresolved. This clonotype was sampled from a man aged 40-50 years with HIV. Sequencing was performed on unsorted PBMCs, taken 3 years after starting antiretroviral therapy. CDR3 residues: CAWRGAANYGYTF. As DNA, the CDR3 is TGTGCCTGGAGGGGAGCAGCTAACTATGGCTACACCTTC. Full variable domain (missing parts from reference TRBV30 and TRBJ1-2): SQTIHQWPATLVQPVGSPLSLECTVEGTSNPNLYWYRQAAGRGLQLLFYSVGIGQISSEVPQNLSASRPQDRQFILSSKKLLLSDSGFYLCAWRGAANYGYTFGSGTRLTVV.